This T cell receptor (beta chain) was found in a study of CD8+ T cells in alopecia areata. Described treatment: oral pan-JAK inhibitor, 5-10 mg twice daily. This clone was picked up a small number of times. Its antigen is undetermined. Study-wide results and limits: Scalp clonality decreased significantly with tofacitinib, and so did expanded CD8+ clones among the top 100. Scalp and blood samples kept many expanded lesional clones throughout tofacitinib. Alopecia totalis/universalis scalp especially showed more expanded CD8+ clones than normal scalp.

The CDR3 is made up of 13 amino acids. Germline V CDR1 and CDR2: GTSNPN, SVGIG (reference sequence). V lost 6 bases and J lost 3, with 14 bases in between. RNA was extracted and reverse transcribed into cDNA as the sequencing template. TCRdb's copy holds only in-frame clones and misses some; the assay was immunoSEQ multiplex PCR. Of 200,000 or so clones in the sample, 58% are singletons; the top ten hold 5.5%. The sequencing here drew on CD4+ T cells sorted from blood, taken at week 24, from a patient treated with tofacitinib. The TCR was taken from a human donor with alopecia areata. The rearrangement uses TRBV30 and TRBJ1-1; a weak D match, TRBD1 (5 bases). CDR3 region: CACAGGRDTEAFF. CDR3 sequence (DNA): TGTGCCTGTGCGGGGGGAAGGGACACTGAAGCTTTCTTT.